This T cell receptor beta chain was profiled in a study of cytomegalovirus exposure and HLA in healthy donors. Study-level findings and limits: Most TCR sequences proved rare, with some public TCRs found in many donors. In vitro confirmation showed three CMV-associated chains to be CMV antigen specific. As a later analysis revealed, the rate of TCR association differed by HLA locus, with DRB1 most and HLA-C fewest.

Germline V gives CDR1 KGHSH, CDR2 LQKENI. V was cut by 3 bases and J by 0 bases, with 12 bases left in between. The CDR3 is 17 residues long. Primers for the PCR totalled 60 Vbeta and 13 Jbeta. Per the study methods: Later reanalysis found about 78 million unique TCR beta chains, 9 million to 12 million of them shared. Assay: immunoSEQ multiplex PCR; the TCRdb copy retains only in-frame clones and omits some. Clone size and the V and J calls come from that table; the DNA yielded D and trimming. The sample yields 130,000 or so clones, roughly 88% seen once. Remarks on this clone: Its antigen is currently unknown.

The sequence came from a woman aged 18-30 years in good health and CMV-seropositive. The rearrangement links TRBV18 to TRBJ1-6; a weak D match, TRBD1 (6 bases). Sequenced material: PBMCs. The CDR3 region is CASSPQGSLSYNSPLHF. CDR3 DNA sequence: TGTGCCAGCTCACCCCAGGGGTCCCTCTCCTATAATTCACCCCTCCACTTT.